Listed here are 12 T cell receptor beta chains from one sample, sequenced in a study of human T cells and chemical hapten exposure. MiXCR, run by TCRdb on the RACE reads, gives a single entry per CDR3 protein. The sample lists about 260,000 distinct CDR3 sequences, 8.6% occurring once. The time point was: pre-sensitization, week 0. The treatment: therapeutic diphenylcyclopropenone sensitization with weekly scalp DPC. The sequencing used whole blood, collected in connection with sensitization to the hapten diphenylcyclopropenone (DPC). All receptors derive from a woman aged 40 to 50 with alopecia areata. Some clones in this sample may be carry-over from other donors' samples.

This clonotype occurred many times. V and J are TRBV11-1 and TRBJ2-2; the D is unclear. V gave up 1 base and J gave up 9 bases, with 15 bases separating them. The CDR3 runs 15 residues. Looked up from germline, CDR1 is SGHAT and CDR2 is FQDESV (reference sequence). CDR3 loop: CASSLEGDGLRELFF. CDR3 bases: TGTGCCAGCAGCTTAGAAGGCGACGGGCTCAGGGAGCTGTTTTTT.

This clonotype appeared a few times. This chain uses TRBV14 with TRBJ2-3; no clear D gene. The CDR3 sequence is 16 residues long. V was clipped by 1 base and J by 0 bases, with 11 bases between them. CDR1 and CDR2 from the germline V gene are SGHDN and FVKESK. The CDR3 sequence: CASSQAFLRSTDTQYF. Here the CDR3 DNA reads TGTGCCAGCAGCCAAGCTTTCCTCCGGAGCACAGATACGCAGTATTTT.

This clonotype has more than one count but fewer than ten. The chain employs TRBV4-3 and TRBJ2-5, with TRBD2 as a possible D gene (6 bases). The CDR3 totals 17 residues. Germline V gene sequence: CDR1 LGHNA, CDR2 YSLEER. Trimming pared 0 bases from V and 7 bases from J, leaving 21 bases between. The CDR3 loop is CASSQEAGAGSKGTQYF. The DNA for the CDR3 is TGCGCCAGCAGCCAAGAAGCTGGTGCGGGGTCGAAGGGGACCCAGTACTTC.

V gene TRBV6-5 combines with J gene TRBJ1-1, with a possible D match to TRBD1 (5 bases). From germline, CDR1 is MNHEY and CDR2 SVGAGI. The CDR3 is 11 amino acids. The V end was cut by 6 bases, the J end by 4 bases, with 6 bases between. The CDR3 DNA reads TGTGCCAGCAGGGGGACCACTGAAGCTTTCTTT. Amino acid sequence: CASRGTTEAFF.

The chain uses TRBV2 and TRBJ1-4; D not resolved. The V gene lost 6 bases and the J gene lost 3 bases, with 14 bases spanning the gap. The germline gives CDR1 SNHLY, CDR2 FYNNEI. The CDR3 sequence is 15 residues long. CDR3 sequence (DNA): TGTGCCAGCAGCTATACCCCGGCCCCTAATGAAAAACTGTTTTTT. Amino acid sequence: CASSYTPAPNEKLFF.

This clonotype was picked up a small number of times. The chain links TRBV18 to TRBJ2-7; D remains ambiguous. With 2 bases removed from V and 4 bases from J, the gap between germline ends came to 6 bases. Looked up from germline, CDR1 is KGHSH and CDR2 is LQKENI. This CDR3 has 12 amino acids. In DNA form, the CDR3 reads TGTGCCAGCTCACCAACGGAGTACGAGCAGTACTTC. Its protein is CASSPTEYEQYF.

In this sample, this clonotype turned up many times. The CDR3 region is CASTPTGGPEAFF. The CDR3 nucleotides read TGTGCCAGCACCCCGACCGGGGGACCTGAAGCTTTCTTT. V usage is TRBV6-5 and J usage is TRBJ1-1, with TRBD1 as a possible D gene (5 bases). The germline CDR1 and CDR2 sequences are MNHEY and SVGAGI. This CDR3 spans 13 amino acids. Trimming cost V 7 bases and J 6 bases, with 15 bases left between them.

This clonotype has at least ten counts. The gene calls are TRBV20-1 and TRBJ2-2; either TRBD1 or TRBD2 may supply D (5 bases each). The V and J ends lost 2 bases and 0 bases respectively, with 10 bases between them. The CDR3 is made up of 15 amino acids. Looked up from germline, CDR1 is DFQATT and CDR2 is SNEGSKA (reference sequence). Here the CDR3 reads CSARKRGANTGELFF. CDR3 in DNA: TGCAGTGCTAGAAAGAGGGGCGCGAACACCGGGGAGCTGTTTTTT.

The chain couples TRBV5-8 to TRBJ2-3, with unresolved D. Germline CDR1 is SGHTS and CDR2 is YDEGEE. The V gene lost 3 bases and the J gene lost 6 bases, with 8 bases spanning the gap. This CDR3 is built from 12 residues. This CDR3 reads CASSSWLDTQYF. The CDR3 nucleotides are TGTGCCAGCAGCTCGTGGCTGGATACGCAGTATTTT.

The chain joins TRBV28 to TRBJ1-2; D perhaps matches TRBD1 (5 bases). The CDR3 consists of 17 residues. The V end was cut by 7 bases, the J end by 4 bases, with 25 bases between. The germline gives CDR1 MDHEN, CDR2 SYDVKM. The CDR3 is CASTILWGRARSYGYTF. DNA for the CDR3: TGTGCCAGCACTATACTGTGGGGCCGAGCAAGGAGCTATGGCTACACCTTC.

This clonotype was seen ten or more times. CDR3 in DNA: TGTGCCAGCTCGGACAGGACCCTAACCTACGAGCAGTACTTC. This translates into CASSDRTLTYEQYF. The genes are TRBV14 and TRBJ2-7, with 7 bases aligning to TRBD1. Germline trimming cut 8 bases from V and 2 bases from J; bases unmatched to any gene: 9. Germline lookup yields CDR1 SGHDN and CDR2 FVKESK. The CDR3 spans 14 residues.

This clonotype was observed a handful of times. This rearrangement joins TRBV6-6 to TRBJ1-2; D gene uncertain. CDR3 size: 14 residues. Between the trimmed V and J ends, which lost 2 bases and 4 bases, there was a span of 11 bases. The V gene's germline CDR1 is MNHNY and CDR2 SVGAGI (reference sequence). The CDR3 nucleotides read TGTGCCAGCAGTTACGGTGGCCTCCTCTATGGCTACACCTTC. Protein: CASSYGGLLYGYTF.